This is a list of T cell receptor beta chains from one sample in a study of cytomegalovirus exposure and HLA in healthy donors. Produced via immunoSEQ multiplex PCR; TCRdb's table is partial and in-frame only. The listing records about 200,000 clones. Sequenced: PBMCs. These receptors were obtained from a boy aged 5-17 years in good health and CMV-seronegative. CDR3s include the opening cysteine and the closing phenylalanine or tryptophan. The order of the fields is D gene, J gene, CDR3 length, V gene, CDR3 protein, CDR3 DNA. D genes are given only for firm matches.

>TRBD1|TRBJ1-2|13|TRBV27
CASSDRGGYGYTF
TGTGCCAGCAGCGACAGGGGGGGATATGGCTACACCTTC
>TRBD2|TRBJ2-1|15|TRBV7-2
CASTPGLAAYNEQFF
TGTGCCAGCACCCCCGGTCTAGCGGCGTACAATGAGCAGTTCTTC
>TRBD2|TRBJ2-7|19|TRBV7-2
CASSPGWKWGLAGGYEQYF
TGTGCCAGCAGCCCGGGGTGGAAGTGGGGACTAGCGGGGGGCTACGAGCAGTACTTC
>-|TRBJ1-2|14|TRBV5-1
CASSPPGTNYGYTF
TGCGCCAGCAGCCCTCCCGGGACTAACTATGGCTACACCTTC
>-|TRBJ1-5|12|TRBV18
CASSSGDQPQHF
TGTGCCAGCTCAAGTGGAGATCAGCCCCAGCATTTT
>TRBD1|TRBJ2-5|16|TRBV7-9
CASSSGLYRGWETQYF
TGTGCCAGCAGCTCGGGGCTTTACAGGGGATGGGAGACCCAGTACTTC
>-|TRBJ2-7|15|TRBV5-6
CASSPGRGEAYEQYF
TGTGCCAGCAGCCCCGGGAGAGGGGAAGCCTACGAGCAGTACTTC
>TRBD1|TRBJ2-2|13|TRBV19
CASTGQGARELFF
TGTGCCAGTACTGGACAGGGGGCTAGGGAGCTGTTTTTT
>-|TRBJ1-6|16|TRBV7-2
CASSLELVGATKQLHF
TGTGCCAGCAGCTTAGAGTTGGTGGGGGCGACCAAGCAACTCCACTTT
>-|TRBJ1-1|11|TRBV6-1
CASRTFTEAFF
TGTGCCAGCAGGACTTTCACTGAAGCTTTCTTT
>-|TRBJ1-2|16|TRBV7-8
CASSLLVGLAGVGYTF
TGTGCCAGCAGCTTACTCGTCGGACTCGCCGGGGTGGGCTACACCTTC
>TRBD1|TRBJ1-1|14|TRBV10-3
CAISGEPGGTEAFF
TGTGCCATCAGTGGCGAACCAGGGGGGACTGAAGCTTTCTTT
>TRBD1|TRBJ1-1|16|TRBV6-1
CASSEPGGPLNTEAFF
TGTGCCAGCAGTGAACCAGGGGGCCCCTTGAACACTGAAGCTTTCTTT
>-|TRBJ2-5|15|TRBV7-8
CASSSSGGIKETQYF
TGTGCCAGCAGCTCAAGTGGGGGGATTAAAGAGACCCAGTACTTC
>-|TRBJ2-2|16|TRBV7-8
CASSLGRTRAFGELFF
TGTGCCAGCAGCTTAGGACGGACACGGGCTTTCGGGGAGCTGTTTTTT
>-|TRBJ1-6|16|TRBV18
CASSPRGLVVNSPLHF
TGTGCCAGCTCACCCCGGGGGTTGGTCGTTAATTCACCCCTCCACTTT
>-|TRBJ2-3|16|TRBV5-1
CASRLDSGVPTDTQYF
TGCGCCAGCAGGTTGGACAGCGGGGTGCCCACAGATACGCAGTATTTT
>-|TRBJ2-3|13|TRBV10-3
CAISESRTDTQYF
TGTGCCATCAGTGAAAGCCGCACAGATACGCAGTATTTT
>-|TRBJ1-2|13|TRBV5-4
CASSPDINYGYTF
TGTGCCAGCAGCCCGGACATTAACTATGGCTACACCTTC
>-|TRBJ2-3|13|TRBV13
CASSQLLQDTQYF
TGTGCCAGCAGCCAACTTTTACAGGATACGCAGTATTTT
>-|TRBJ1-2|16|TRBV9
CASSVSQGRVNYGYTF
TGTGCCAGCAGCGTAAGTCAGGGCCGAGTGAACTATGGCTACACCTTC
>TRBD2|TRBJ2-4|19|TRBV7-2
CASRPGTSGGAWTKNIQYF
TGTGCCAGCAGACCCGGGACTAGCGGGGGGGCGTGGACCAAAAACATTCAGTACTTC
>-|TRBJ2-3|15|TRBV6-5
CASSPGRGLTDTQYF
TGTGCCAGCAGCCCTGGGCGGGGCCTCACAGATACGCAGTATTTT
>TRBD2|TRBJ2-3|15|TRBV7-3
CASSLGGGPTDTQYF
TGTGCCAGCAGCTTGGGCGGGGGGCCGACAGATACGCAGTATTTT
>-|TRBJ1-2|14|TRBV9
CASSVDPQGSGYTF
TGTGCCAGCAGCGTAGATCCTCAGGGATCCGGCTACACCTTC
>-|TRBJ1-2|14|TRBV6-5
CASSYSRVNYGYTF
TGTGCCAGCAGTTACTCGAGGGTTAACTATGGCTACACCTTC
>-|TRBJ1-1|14|TRBV30
CAWNRDFMNTEAFF
TGTGCCTGGAATCGGGACTTCATGAACACTGAAGCTTTCTTT
>TRBD1|TRBJ2-7|14|TRBV5-5
CASSLSGGPYEQYF
TGTGCCAGCAGCTTATCAGGGGGACCCTACGAGCAGTACTTC
>TRBD2|TRBJ2-5|16|TRBV7-2
CASSDGASGGQETQYF
TGTGCCAGCAGCGACGGAGCTAGCGGGGGGCAAGAGACCCAGTACTTC
>-|TRBJ1-2|13|TRBV6-5
CASSYDSLYGYTF
TGTGCCAGCAGTTACGACAGCCTCTATGGCTACACCTTC
>TRBD2|TRBJ2-4|15|TRBV9
CASSAPGLAENIQYF
TGTGCCAGCAGCGCCCCGGGACTAGCCGAAAACATTCAGTACTTC
>TRBD2|TRBJ2-2|16|TRBV10-1
CASSGLAGGRGGELFF
TGCGCCAGCAGTGGACTAGCGGGGGGGCGCGGCGGGGAGCTGTTTTTT
>TRBD1|TRBJ2-1|16|TRBV9
CASSVEDRGSYNEQFF
TGTGCCAGCAGCGTAGAGGACAGGGGCTCCTACAATGAGCAGTTCTTC
>-|TRBJ1-4|13|TRBV30
CAWGGGPNEKLFF
TGTGCCTGGGGCGGGGGGCCTAATGAAAAACTGTTTTTT
>TRBD2|TRBJ2-5|15|TRBV30
CAWSVRLAGMETQYF
TGTGCCTGGAGTGTACGCCTAGCGGGGATGGAGACCCAGTACTTC
>-|TRBJ1-2|13|TRBV11-2
CASSPQQENGYTF
TGTGCCAGCAGCCCACAACAGGAAAATGGCTACACCTTC
>-|TRBJ2-7|14|TRBV4-1
CASSERQPPYEQYF
TGCGCCAGCAGCGAAAGACAGCCGCCCTACGAGCAGTACTTC
>-|TRBJ1-1|13|TRBV6-4
CASRDLPNTEAFF
TGTGCCAGCAGGGACCTCCCGAACACTGAAGCTTTCTTT